This entry lists 3 T cell receptor beta chains sequenced from one sample in a study of T-cell reconstitution after alpha-beta-depleted transplantation in children. Unique molecular identifiers tagged the TCRbeta library. TCRdb ran MiXCR on the PCR reads and lists one entry per CDR3 protein. The sample has approximately 490,000 distinct CDR3 sequences; around 13% are singletons. The starting material was PBMCs from the stem cell graft donor, obtained from the stem cell graft. These receptors all come from a human donor who donated a stem cell graft to a child with combined immunodeficiency.

J is TRBJ1-6 and V is TRBV7-9, with 9 bases matching TRBD1. The CDR3 loop spans 17 amino acids. From germline, CDR1 is SEHNR and CDR2 FQNEAQ (reference sequence). The junction had 10 bases not matched to a gene; V was cut back by 1 base and J by 9 bases. The CDR3 loop reads CASSLVHGTGNGSPLHF. CDR3 nucleotides: TGTGCCAGCAGCTTAGTTCACGGGACAGGGAACGGTTCACCCCTCCACTTT. Full variable domain (rest looked up from reference TRBV7-9 and TRBJ1-6): DTGVSQNPRHKITKRGQNVTFRCDPISEHNRLYWYRQTLGQGPEFLTYFQNEAQLEKSRLLSDRFSAERPKGSFSTLEIQRTEQGDSAMYLCASSLVHGTGNGSPLHFGNGTRLTVT.

The V and J genes are TRBV11-3 and TRBJ2-5, with D possibly matching TRBD2 (5 bases). With 2 bases removed from V and 4 bases from J, the gap between germline ends came to 14 bases. The germline V gene encodes CDR1 SGHNT and CDR2 YENEEA. The CDR3 runs to 15 residues. CDR3 in amino acids: CASSLSRLTRETQYF. For the CDR3, the DNA is TGTGCCAGCAGCTTAAGTCGGCTAACTAGAGAGACCCAGTACTTC.

V usage is TRBV18 and J usage is TRBJ1-3; D perhaps matches TRBD1 (5 bases). V was cut by 3 bases and J by 1 base, with 10 bases left in between. This CDR3 region has 15 residues. CDR1 is KGHSH and CDR2 is LQKENI in the germline V gene. Written as DNA, the CDR3 is TGTGCCAGCTCACCCGGCAGGGCTTCTGGAAACACCATATATTTT. Its protein is CASSPGRASGNTIYF.